This T cell receptor (beta chain) was sequenced in a study of shared clonotypes between healthy human individuals. Comment on this clone: Its specificity is not known.

CD45RO-negative CD8 cells positively selected for CCR7 made up the naive population, which excluded terminally differentiated effector memory CD45RA+ cells. In the source study's methods: In the immunoSEQ data, sequences were junction-only and lacked quality scores, so filtering differed. Only in-frame clones appear in the TCRdb table, and some are missing; sequencing was by immunoSEQ multiplex PCR. From that table come the V and J calls and clone size; the DNA was used to work out D and trimming. The top ten hold roughly 1.2% of the sample, which has around 2,100,000 clones, approximately 94% seen once. Study findings and constraints: Non-shared clonotypes were found to have lower generation probabilities than the clonotypes that were shared by all four of the sorted-subset donors. Estimated richness values were generally larger in naive subsets than in memory subsets.

This CDR3 is 14 amino acids long. Germline assignment: CDR1 SEHNR and CDR2 FQNEAQ (reference sequence). V was clipped by 5 bases and J by 6 bases, with 17 bases between them. V usage is TRBV7-9 and J usage is TRBJ2-7, with D perhaps TRBD1 (6 bases). The specimen was naive CD8+ T cells sorted from blood. The sequence was collected from a man between 18 and 35 years old in good health. Here the CDR3 reads CASSPPRDIREQYF. CDR3 coding DNA: TGTGCCAGCAGCCCCCCCCGGGACATACGCGAGCAGTACTTC.